This T cell receptor (beta chain) was captured in a study of T cells in Graves' hyperthyroidism and ophthalmopathy. TCR beta CDR3 regions were amplified from RNA. TCR CDR3 regions were first amplified by RT-PCR with HTBI primers. From the multiplex PCR reads, TCRdb called clonotypes with MiXCR, one entry per CDR3 protein. The sample includes about 610,000 distinct CDR3 sequences, roughly 14% of them seen just once. Each 10 ml fresh peripheral blood draw supplied the PBMCs. This clonotype was seen repeatedly, ten times or more. The CDR3 consists of 15 residues. Germline assignment: CDR1 ENHRY and CDR2 SYGVKD. V dropped 3 bases and J dropped 4 bases, with 12 bases sitting between them.

J is TRBJ2-2 and V is TRBV10-3, with D tentatively TRBD1 or TRBD2 (5 bases each). Sequencing was done on a sample of blood. This clonotype originated in a woman aged 40 to 49 with Graves' ophthalmopathy. The CDR3 sequence is CAISDKGTPTGELFF. CDR3 DNA: TGTGCCATCAGTGATAAAGGGACCCCCACCGGGGAGCTGTTTTTT.